Below are 23 T cell receptor beta chains sequenced from a single sample in a study of PD-1 blockade in classical Hodgkin lymphoma. This table comes from immunoSEQ multiplex PCR, and its TCRdb copy is limited to in-frame clones, with some not included. The sample lists about 44,000 clones, around three fifths occurring once. Stated time point: cycle 4 day 1 (C4D1), after five to seven weeks of nivolumab. Each and every patient relapsed after autologous stem cell transplantation, and patients got differing brentuximab vedotin exposure. Sequencing used peripheral blood mononuclear cells (PBMCs), obtained before the fourth cycle of nivolumab. These receptor sequences come from a human donor with classical Hodgkin lymphoma.

This chain uses TRBV7-2 with TRBJ1-5; D gene unclear. The CDR3 has 16 residues. Trimming removed 1 base from V and 7 bases from J, with 17 bases in between. Looked up from germline, CDR1 is SGHTA and CDR2 is FQGNSA. The CDR3 nucleotides read TGTGCCAGCAGCTTAGACGGACCCAGTTTCCGCCAGCCCCAGCATTTT. It encodes CASSLDGPSFRQPQHF.

This clone appeared once. This chain links TRBV5-6 with TRBJ1-1, with 9 bases that match TRBD1. With 3 bases clipped from V and 7 bases from J, the junction kept 7 bases outside the gene matches. CDR1 and CDR2 (germline): SGHDT, YYEEEE. This CDR3 is 14 amino acids long. The CDR3 loop is CASSWGQGINEAFF. The CDR3 nucleotides are TGTGCCAGCAGCTGGGGACAGGGAATAAATGAAGCTTTCTTT. Looking up the rest from reference TRBV5-6 and TRBJ1-1 gives the full variable domain: DAGVTQSPTHLIKTRGQQVTLRCSPKSGHDTVSWYQQALGQGPQFIFQYYEEEERQRGNFPDRFSGHQFPNYSSELNVNALLLGDSALYLCASSWGQGINEAFFGQGTRLTVV.

This clone has just one count. The genes are TRBV19 and TRBJ2-1; D unclear. The CDR3 totals 13 residues. Deletions cut 3 bases from V and 4 bases from J, with 7 bases between. Germline-derived CDR1 and CDR2 are LNHDA and SQIVND (reference sequence). DNA of the CDR3: TGTGCCAGTAGTATGAGGCATTACAATGAGCAGTTCTTC. Encoded protein: CASSMRHYNEQFF.

The V call is TRBV5-5, the J call TRBJ1-5; D call uncertain. The germline V gene encodes CDR1 SGHKS and CDR2 YYEKEE (reference sequence). The length of the CDR3 is 13 residues. Trimming left V 2 bases short and J 6 bases short, with 9 bases between. The DNA for the CDR3 is TGTGCCAGCAGCTTCGATGTTGCTCAGCCCCAGCATTTT. Residues: CASSFDVAQPQHF.

V and J are TRBV23-1 and TRBJ1-5; no clear D. TRBV23-1 qualifies as an ORF whose function is uncertain. Trimming took 6 bases from V and 0 from J, leaving 15 bases between them. CDR3 length: 16 residues. CDR3 nucleotides: TGCGCCAGCAGCCTATTCTACCAATATAGCAATCAGCCCCAGCATTTT. This translates into CASSLFYQYSNQPQHF.

In this sample, this clone turned up a few times. This chain uses TRBV5-6 with TRBJ2-3, with 15 positions matching TRBD2. Trimming removed 4 bases from V and 5 bases from J; junction bases left unmatched: 2. This CDR3 region has 15 residues. CDR1 is SGHDT and CDR2 is YYEEEE in the germline V gene. CDR3 region: CASSVGLAGGDTQYF. For the CDR3, the DNA is TGTGCCAGCAGCGTGGGACTAGCGGGAGGAGATACGCAGTATTTT.

In this sample, this clone turned up once. The chain recombines TRBV28 with TRBJ1-1; TRBD1 might be the D (6 bases). The CDR3 runs 15 residues. Germline V gene sequence: CDR1 MDHEN, CDR2 SYDVKM. Trimming took 7 bases from V and 4 from J, leaving 19 bases between them. DNA of the CDR3: TGTGCCAGCACCCAACAGGGAGGGGGGGGCACTGAAGCTTTCTTT. It encodes CASTQQGGGGTEAFF.

The chain combines TRBV6-1 with TRBJ2-7; D possibly corresponds to TRBD2 (5 bases). V was shortened by 0 bases and J by 4 bases, with 10 bases between the two germline ends. The CDR3 length is 14 residues. Germline-derived CDR1 and CDR2 are MNHNS and SASEGT. For the CDR3, the DNA is TGTGCCAGCAGTGAAGCGCAACGGGGTTACGAGCAGTACTTC. As protein: CASSEAQRGYEQYF.

To note about this clone: Other DNA sequences in this sample translate to the same CDR3. This sequence joins TRBV7-9 and TRBJ2-7; D call uncertain. The CDR3 has 11 amino acids. Germline CDR1 and CDR2: SEHNR and FQNEAQ (reference sequence). V was trimmed by 1 base and J by 7 bases, leaving 5 bases between them. This CDR3 reads CASSLVGEQYF. The CDR3 region has the DNA TGTGCCAGCAGCTTAGTAGGAGAGCAGTACTTC.

This chain joins TRBV6-9 and TRBJ2-7; a weak D match, TRBD2 (5 bases). The ends were cut back, 5 bases at V and 7 bases at J, with 9 bases in the middle. Germline V CDR1 and CDR2: MNHGY, SVAAGI. CDR3 size: 11 residues. The chain's CDR3 is CASSTRGEQYF. Here the CDR3 DNA reads TGTGCCAGCAGTACTCGGGGAGAGCAGTACTTC.

The gene calls are TRBV5-4 and TRBJ2-7; D is ambiguous. Per the germline V gene, CDR1 is SGHNT and CDR2 is YYREEE (reference sequence). This CDR3 has 13 amino acids. The V end was cut by 5 bases, the J end by 0 bases, with 9 bases between. The DNA of the CDR3 is TGTGCCAGCAGACCGGGCCTCTCCTACGAGCAGTACTTC. Translated, it gives CASRPGLSYEQYF.

This CDR3 reads CASSLGGAGKTEAFF. CDR3 coding DNA: TGTGCCAGCAGTTTAGGGGGGGCGGGAAAGACTGAAGCTTTCTTT. V usage is TRBV28 and J usage is TRBJ1-1; a possible D gene is TRBD1 (6 bases). Trimming took 2 bases from V and 5 from J, leaving 15 bases between them. Germline lookup yields CDR1 MDHEN and CDR2 SYDVKM. The CDR3 is made up of 15 amino acids.

The CDR3 protein is CASSQFYPGQGSLYSNQPQHF. CDR3 sequence (DNA): TGCGCCAGCAGCCAGTTCTATCCGGGACAGGGTTCTCTTTATAGCAATCAGCCCCAGCATTTT. J is TRBJ1-5 and V is TRBV4-3; TRBD1 matches 9 bases. This CDR3 has 21 residues. From germline, CDR1 is LGHNA and CDR2 YSLEER. V was pared by 3 bases and J by 0 bases, with 18 bases of the junction left unmatched.

This chain connects TRBV10-3 to TRBJ1-1, with D perhaps TRBD1 (6 bases). The CDR3 covers 16 residues. Germline CDR1 and CDR2: ENHRY and SYGVKD. The V and J ends lost 0 bases and 3 bases respectively, with 14 bases between them. CDR3 residues: CAISESIGGADTEAFF. The CDR3 region has the DNA TGTGCCATCAGTGAGTCGATTGGGGGCGCGGACACTGAAGCTTTCTTT.

V and J are TRBV28 and TRBJ2-1, with D perhaps matching TRBD1 (6 bases). The V end lost 0 bases, the J end lost 0 bases, and 18 bases lay between the germline ends. Germline loops: CDR1 MDHEN, CDR2 SYDVKM. The CDR3 consists of 19 residues. This chain's CDR3 is CASSLWGGGAPHSYNEQFF. CDR3 DNA: TGTGCCAGCAGTTTATGGGGTGGGGGCGCGCCCCACTCCTACAATGAGCAGTTCTTC.

The chain has TRBV6-4 and TRBJ2-3, with unresolved D. V was clipped by 2 bases and J by 9 bases, with 0 bases between them. Germline lookup yields CDR1 MRHNA and CDR2 SNTAGT. There are 9 residues in the CDR3. The CDR3 nucleotides read TGTGCCAGCAGTGACACGCAGTATTTT. Protein: CASSDTQYF.

This clone was detected only once. V usage is TRBV18 and J usage is TRBJ2-7; D remains unclear. The germline V gene has CDR1 KGHSH and CDR2 LQKENI. V lost 1 base to trimming and J lost 1 base, with 17 bases between them. The CDR3 contains 17 residues. CDR3: CASSPRFRKGTSYEQYF. In DNA form, the CDR3 reads TGTGCCAGCTCACCACGATTCCGCAAAGGTACTTCCTACGAGCAGTACTTC. The variable domain in full, with the rest retrieved from reference TRBV18 and TRBJ2-7, is NAGVMQNPRHLVRRRGQEARLRCSPMKGHSHVYWYRQLPEEGLKFMVYLQKENIIDESGMPKERFSAEFPKEGPSILRIQQVVRGDSAAYFCASSPRFRKGTSYEQYFGPGTRLTVT.

The V and J genes are TRBV19 and TRBJ2-5; D may match TRBD1 or TRBD2 (5 bases each). The germline V gene encodes CDR1 LNHDA and CDR2 SQIVND (reference sequence). Trimming left V 6 bases short and J 5 bases short, with 10 bases between. The CDR3 has 12 residues. The CDR3: CASSLEGETQYF. CDR3 nucleotides: TGTGCCAGTAGCCTAGAGGGGGAGACCCAGTACTTC.

V usage is TRBV27 and J usage is TRBJ1-4, with unresolved D. CDR1 and CDR2 (germline): MNHEY, SMNVEV (reference sequence). V was clipped by 3 bases and J by 3 bases, with 14 bases between them. The CDR3 spans 16 residues. The CDR3 DNA reads TGTGCCAGCAGTTTCCCTTGGACTCAATCTAATGAAAAACTGTTTTTT. The encoded protein is CASSFPWTQSNEKLFF.

This chain connects TRBV5-8 to TRBJ2-7; 7 nucleotides line up with TRBD1. The trim removed 6 bases at V and 4 bases at J, leaving 7 bases unmatched. The germline gives CDR1 SGHTS, CDR2 YDEGEE. The CDR3 is 13 amino acids. CDR3 sequence: CASNRDSLYEQYF. The CDR3 nucleotides read TGTGCCAGCAACCGGGACAGTCTATACGAGCAGTACTTC.

The rearrangement links TRBV7-9 to TRBJ1-2, with no clear D. V dropped 5 bases and J dropped 5 bases, with 15 bases sitting between them. This CDR3 is built from 14 residues. The germline CDR1 and CDR2 sequences are SEHNR and FQNEAQ (reference sequence). CDR3 residues: CASSLTRQEYGYTF. Here the CDR3 DNA reads TGTGCCAGCAGCCTTACAAGGCAGGAATATGGCTACACCTTC.

The CDR3 DNA is TGTGCCAGCAGCTTGGTTAGTATGAACACTGAAGCTTTCTTT. Protein: CASSLVSMNTEAFF. The gene calls are TRBV5-4 and TRBJ1-1; D ambiguous. The V and J ends lost 0 bases and 0 bases respectively, with 6 bases between them. The germline V gene has CDR1 SGHNT and CDR2 YYREEE (reference sequence). There are 14 residues in the CDR3. The full variable domain, completed using reference TRBV5-4 and TRBJ1-1, is ETGVTQSPTHLIKTRGQQVTLRCSSQSGHNTVSWYQQALGQGPQFIFQYYREEENGRGNFPPRFSGLQFPNYSSELNVNALELDDSALYLCASSLVSMNTEAFFGQGTRLTVV.

This rearrangement joins TRBV25-1 to TRBJ1-4; D ambiguous. Germline CDR1 is MGHDK and CDR2 is SYGVNS. This CDR3 region has 13 residues. V was shortened by 6 bases and J by 8 bases, with 13 bases between the two germline ends. The CDR3 nucleotides are TGTGCCAGCAGGAGCCATGGATCGGAAAAACTGTTTTTT. This gives the protein CASRSHGSEKLFF.